These T cell receptor beta chains were read from a single sample in a study of T cells in localized non-small cell lung cancer. Generated by immunoSEQ multiplex PCR, the TCRdb table keeps only in-frame clones and is missing some. The sample holds around 30,000 clones, 85% to 95% seen once. This specimen consisted of peripheral blood, obtained before any cancer treatment. These receptors all stem from a woman aged 40-75 years with stage I lung adenocarcinoma. The conserved cysteine and the conserved F or W are not part of the CDR3 here. Each record gives: V gene, clone size, J gene, CDR3 protein. Clone size is stated in some rows and not others, as once, few, many or a class when expanded.

TRBV6-5,-,TRBJ1-6,ASSYQANISPLH
TRBV4-3,-,TRBJ2-7,ASSQEQYRGYEQY
TRBV27,-,TRBJ2-1,ASSLRGGLAGGPSYNEQF
TRBV5-1,-,TRBJ1-1,ASSSDRADTEAF
TRBV19,-,TRBJ2-7,ASSIGQQYEQY
TRBV23-1,-,TRBJ1-5,ASSQSGGTGATGNQPQH
TRBV11-2,-,TRBJ1-4,ASSLDYRATNEKLF
TRBV16,-,TRBJ2-1,ASSPKNLYPYNEQF
TRBV6-1,-,TRBJ2-7,ASSPRGYEQY
TRBV2,-,TRBJ2-2,ASSSQGQMNTGELF
TRBV4-3,-,TRBJ1-2,ASSQDARVKGYT
TRBV5-5,-,TRBJ2-1,ASSLEGLADYNEQF
TRBV4-3,-,TRBJ1-2,ASSRGLGDYGYT
TRBV7-6,-,TRBJ1-3,ASSYRASSGNTIY
TRBV4-1,once,TRBJ2-1,ASSQVTGISYNEQF
TRBV18,once,TRBJ1-1,ASSPPGGAATEAF
TRBV5-1,-,TRBJ2-1,ASSYNREGIYNEQF
TRBV11-3,once,TRBJ2-1,ASSLGGEGYNEQF
TRBV11-3,once,TRBJ2-1,ASSPNRGAYNEQF
TRBV6-6,-,TRBJ2-1,ASTILERVSYNEQF
TRBV27,-,TRBJ1-4,ASSPTGSNEKLF
TRBV5-4,-,TRBJ2-4,ASSLGTSGGAKNIQY
TRBV5-4,-,TRBJ1-3,ASSLATGGGSGNTIY
TRBV29-1,-,TRBJ2-3,SVIRDTQY
TRBV29-1,-,TRBJ2-7,SVEGTRGLNEQY
TRBV10-3,few,TRBJ2-7,AISEQGYEQY
TRBV19,-,TRBJ1-4,ASSKSHGREKLF
TRBV5-1,-,TRBJ1-4,ASGYGATNEKLF
TRBV18,-,TRBJ1-2,ASSPPSKSGYT